This T cell receptor beta chain was observed in a study of cytomegalovirus exposure and HLA in healthy donors. The primer mix had 60 Vbeta and 13 Jbeta primers. TCRdb's copy holds only in-frame clones and misses some; the assay was immunoSEQ multiplex PCR. The sample consists of about 150,000 clones, over 75% of them appearing once. This CDR3 is 14 amino acids long. Germline CDR1 SGDLS, CDR2 YYNGEE. The ends were cut back, 0 bases at V and 9 bases at J, with 10 bases in the middle. Material for sequencing was PBMCs. The chain links TRBV9 to TRBJ1-6; D gene uncertain. This TCR derives from a young woman in good health and CMV-seronegative. CDR3 loop: CASSVDGSGSPLHF. CDR3 in DNA: TGTGCCAGCAGCGTAGACGGGTCGGGTTCACCCCTCCACTTT.